This T cell receptor (beta chain) was captured in a study of control samples from healthy donors and cancer patients (TCRdb year 2020). The CDR3 sequence holds 13 residues, the cysteine and phenylalanine included. The DNA shown is the 39-base CDR3, in frame from base 1. The V end gives up 6 bases and the J end 8 bases, leaving 8 bases in the junction not matched to a gene. CDR1 and CDR2 are read off the germline V gene as SNHLY and FYNNEI. Library prep was done by the immunoSEQ multiplex PCR assay. TCRdb took over this immuneACCESS table, retaining in-frame rearrangements with V and J assigned. Such tables are incomplete; in checked studies, under half of the missing clones stem from an unresolved V gene, and the remainder is unexplained. Counted in this sample were some 120,000 clones; roughly 95% of them appeared once. Less than 4.5% of the sample rests with the top ten. Points on this clone: Its antigen remains unidentified. Base qualities are not provided; no much larger clone lies one nucleotide away.

This TCR came from a man aged 30-40 years in good health. The sequenced sample consisted of blood. This sequence uses TRBV2 and TRBJ1-2; TRBD1 aligns with 8 central bases. The CDR3 protein is CASRRDRPAGYTF. The nucleotide sequence is given as TGTGCCAGCAGAAGGGACAGGCCAGCGGGCTACACCTTC.